The T cell receptor beta chain under discussion was sequenced for a study of T-cell reconstitution after alpha-beta-depleted transplantation in children. The TCRbeta library was prepared with unique molecular identifiers. In TCRdb, the PCR reads were re-called with MiXCR into one record per CDR3 protein. The data hold roughly 500,000 distinct CDR3 sequences, with 9.5% to 15% observed a single time. The clonotype comes from a human donor who donated a stem cell graft to a child with combined immunodeficiency. Sequenced here: PBMCs from the stem cell graft donor, sampled from the stem cell graft.

CDR3 sequence reads: CASSLAGGLYTQYF. The CDR3 nucleotides read TGTGCCAGCAGTTTGGCGGGGGGTCTATATACGCAGTATTTT. The V and J genes are TRBV12-3 or TRBV12-4 and TRBJ2-3, with 8 bases that match TRBD2. The CDR3 is 14 residues long. V lost 3 bases, J lost 7 bases, and 6 bases stayed unmatched.